This TCR beta chain was recorded in a study of T cell responses to AZD1222 COVID-19 vaccine. Broader study findings: Of the AZD1222 recipients, only 5 or 6 were seropositive at baseline.

Assay: immunoSEQ multiplex PCR; the TCRdb copy retains only in-frame clones and omits some. The table includes about 160,000 clones, approximately 92% detected once. V lost 4 bases to trimming and J lost 5 bases; unmatched junction nucleotides: 9. Looked up from germline, CDR1 is SGHRS and CDR2 is YFSETQ. The CDR3 is made up of 15 amino acids. With respect to this clone: Its cognate antigen is unknown.

Here the sequenced sample was peripheral blood, taken 28 days after the second AZD1222 dose. The rearrangement joins TRBV5-1 to TRBJ1-5; 7 bases fit TRBD1. This receptor was identified in an adult who received the AZD1222 COVID-19 vaccine. The CDR3 DNA reads as TGCGCCAGCAGCGACGAGGGGGCCCAGTATCAGCCCCAGCATTTT. It codes for CASSDEGAQYQPQHF.